One and the same sample provided the 5 T cell receptor beta chains below, sequenced in a study of CD8 T cells in Susac syndrome. Random hexamers primed reverse transcription of about 0.45 to 1 ug RNA. TCRdb re-analysed the immunoSEQ multiplex PCR reads in MiXCR, keeping a single row per CDR3 protein. The data show fewer than 100,000 distinct CDR3 sequences, 75% to 95% seen once. Input material: CD8+ T cells from PBMCs. The receptors originated from a human donor with multiple sclerosis.

The genes are TRBV5-6 and TRBJ1-3; D not resolved. The CDR3 extends over 14 amino acids. V lost 1 base, J lost 0 bases, and 5 bases lay in between. Germline V gives CDR1 SGHDT, CDR2 YYEEEE. CDR3 in DNA: TGTGCCAGCAGCTTGACGTACTCTGGAAACACCATATATTTT. Translation: CASSLTYSGNTIYF.

The chain employs TRBV13 and TRBJ2-1, with 7 positions matching TRBD2. The CDR3 spans 11 residues. Germline CDR1 reads PRHDT; CDR2 reads FYEKMQ (reference sequence). After removal of 5 bases from V and 9 bases from J, the junction contained 1 base not matched to a gene. CDR3 in amino acids: CASSREGEQFF. In nucleotides, the CDR3 is TGTGCCAGCAGCAGGGAGGGTGAGCAGTTCTTC.

This chain joins TRBV28 and TRBJ2-2; tentative D call: TRBD1 (6 bases). This CDR3 has 13 amino acids. V shed 6 bases and J shed 3 bases, with 8 bases lying between them. The germline CDR1 and CDR2 sequences are MDHEN and SYDVKM. The DNA for the CDR3 is TGTGCCAGCAGCGACAGGTACACCGGGGAGCTGTTTTTT. Encoded protein: CASSDRYTGELFF.

The chain couples TRBV6-6 to TRBJ1-1; D perhaps matches TRBD1 (5 bases). The CDR3 has 13 residues. V was trimmed by 8 bases and J by 0 bases, leaving 10 bases between them. Germline V gives CDR1 MNHNY, CDR2 SVGAGI (reference sequence). CDR3 nucleotide sequence: TGTGCCAGCCGCCGGGGGGTGAACACTGAAGCTTTCTTT. This gives the protein CASRRGVNTEAFF.

This clonotype was seen a handful of times. The V gene is TRBV2, the J gene TRBJ2-3; no firm D call. The CDR3 runs 15 residues. Germline V gives CDR1 SNHLY, CDR2 FYNNEI. Trimming shortened V by 1 base and J by 14 bases, and 22 bases separated the two germline ends. CDR3 bases: TGTGCCAGCAGTGAAGGGGGAAGCGAGATGGGCCGTGGGTATTTT. Encoded protein: CASSEGGSEMGRGYF.